This T cell receptor beta chain was profiled in a study of blood T cell repertoires in COVID-19. Study-wide background: T cells, B-cell-depleted T cells, or PBMCs supplied cDNA or gDNA.

V lost 4 bases and J lost 5, with 18 bases in between. This CDR3 has 16 amino acids. Germline V gene lookup returns CDR1 SGDLS and CDR2 YYNGEE. This clone was detected once. Original methodology: Amplifying reference gene primers gave estimates of nucleated cell counts. Data came from immunoSEQ multiplex PCR; TCRdb stores just in-frame clones and leaves some out. Clone size and the V and J calls come from that table; the DNA yielded D and trimming. Found here are about 85,000 clones, roughly 89% of them singletons; the top ten hold around 4.7%. The clonotype originates from a woman of 80 years or more with active or convalescent COVID-19. Sequences were obtained from peripheral blood. The rearrangement joins TRBV9 to TRBJ2-2; the D gene is possibly TRBD1 (6 bases). CDR3 nucleotides: TGTGCCAGCAGCTTCAGAGAGGGGGTATGGACCGGGGAGCTGTTTTTT. Encoded protein: CASSFREGVWTGELFF.